The present TCR beta chain was sequenced within a study of cytomegalovirus exposure and HLA in healthy donors. Findings and caveats of the study: Presence/absence results assume similar sequencing depth per donor, which may not hold.

Points on this clone: What it recognizes is unknown.

The CDR3 has 15 residues. Germline values: CDR1 MNHNS, CDR2 SASEGT. Trimming pared 2 bases from V and 2 bases from J, leaving 10 bases between. 13 Jbeta primers and 60 Vbeta primers were used for the PCR. The method was immunoSEQ multiplex PCR; TCRdb's version includes in-frame clones alone and lacks a portion of them. The sample consists of about 200,000 clones, 65% to 80% of them appearing once. The sequenced material came from PBMCs. This clonotype originated in a girl aged 2-9 years in good health and CMV-seronegative. This chain links TRBV6-1 with TRBJ1-5, with a weak D call TRBD1 (6 bases). As DNA, the CDR3 is TGTGCCAGCAGTGAAAAGGGGGTTGGCAATCAGCCCCAGCATTTT. This gives the protein CASSEKGVGNQPQHF.